The following is a T cell receptor beta chain sequence with its context. Its antigen is unidentified. The repertoire was sequenced with immunoSEQ multiplex PCR; TCRdb's copy has only in-frame clones and lacks some. In the table there are roughly 700,000 clones, more than 70% of which are singletons. V gave up 0 bases and J gave up 3 bases; unmatched junction bases: 8. The germline V gene encodes CDR1 SGHNT and CDR2 YYREEE (reference sequence). CDR3 size: 16 residues. The treatment is: around 19 received Ad26.COV2.S at low or high dose, single or two shots; five or six received placebo; per-sample allocation not given. Collection of the samples took place on day 63 after the first injection of vaccine or placebo. The data are from a study of Ad26.COV2.S vaccination and SARS-CoV-2 variants. Notes on the study in general: Reportedly, spike-specific CD8+ and CD4+ T cell responses achieved substantial breadth once vaccination had taken place.

The specimen comprised peripheral blood, sampled in a trial of Ad26.COV2.S vaccine versus placebo. The chain couples TRBV5-4 to TRBJ1-1; 7 nucleotides align to TRBD1. The sequence came from a person between 18 and 60 years old who received the Ad26.COV2.S COVID-19 vaccine or a placebo. The CDR3 spells CASSLGLTGYYTEAFF. In DNA, the CDR3 is TGTGCCAGCAGCTTGGGCCTGACAGGGTACTACACTGAAGCTTTCTTT.